Sequencing of this T cell receptor (beta chain) was carried out in a study of identical twins. Germline CDR1 SGHAT, CDR2 FQNNGV. V gave up 5 bases and J gave up 3 bases; unmatched junction bases: 3. The CDR3 is made up of 15 amino acids. TCRdb passed the 5' RACE reads through MiXCR, listing each CDR3 protein once. Among about 190,000 distinct CDR3 sequences, 15% to 20% were seen once, and the ten largest hold 40%. A further study also used this sample, focusing on T cells expressing NK-cell markers. From that paper: Sorted T-cell subsets CD3+CD56+NKG2C+, CD3+CD56+NKG2C- and CD3+CD56-NKG2C+ were TCR beta-sequenced. Several of the experiments relied on an anti-gamma-delta TCR antibody so that only alpha-beta TCR T cells were sorted. HCMV specificity of expanded NKG2C+ T cell clones remained unclear.

The chain recombines TRBV11-2 with TRBJ2-5; 13 bases are a match to TRBD2. The specimen sequenced was CD8+ T cells sorted from blood. The clonotype originates from a young woman in good health. As DNA, the CDR3 is TGTGCCAGCAGCGCCGGGACTAGCGGGGAAGAGACCCAGTACTTC. It encodes CASSAGTSGEETQYF.